The 10 T cell receptor beta chains below all came from one sample that was sequenced in a study of blood T cells in healthy people across ages. A second about 7 to 12 cycle PCR used barcoded and J-beta primers. MiXCR, applied by TCRdb to the 5' RACE reads, yields one record per CDR3 protein. Here the sample spans about 600,000 distinct CDR3 sequences, 40% to 50% being singletons. The source material was blood. The receptor set was obtained from a man aged 80 or over in good health.

The count of this clonotype is one. The chain employs TRBV12-3 or TRBV12-4 and TRBJ2-6; D is perhaps TRBD2 (5 bases). The CDR3 covers 14 residues. V shed 8 bases and J shed 2 bases, with 10 bases lying between them. CDR3 protein: CASGRGPGANVLTF. The CDR3 region has the DNA TGTGCCAGCGGTCGGGGTCCTGGGGCCAACGTCCTGACTTTC.

The chain has TRBV7-9 and TRBJ2-6; no definite D call. This CDR3 comprises 14 residues. CDR1 is SEHNR and CDR2 is FQNEAQ in the germline V gene (reference sequence). Trimming pared 0 bases from V and 2 bases from J, leaving 2 bases between. For the CDR3, the DNA is TGTGCCAGCAGCTTAGCGGCTGGGGCCAACGTCCTGACTTTC. Translation gives CASSLAAGANVLTF.

This clonotype appeared a single time. DNA of the CDR3: TGCAGTGCTAGAGCTCGAAAGGGACGGTATGGCTACACCTTC. Translated, it gives CSARARKGRYGYTF. The V call is TRBV20-1, the J call TRBJ1-2; weak D call: TRBD1 (5 bases). This CDR3 comprises 14 residues. Trimming shortened V by 1 base and J by 5 bases, and 14 bases separated the two germline ends. The germline CDR1 and CDR2 sequences are DFQATT and SNEGSKA (reference sequence).

This clonotype appeared a few times. The chain links TRBV4-2 to TRBJ1-1; TRBD1 might be the D (5 bases). The CDR3 has 15 amino acids. The V end lost 4 bases, the J end lost 3 bases, and 15 bases lay between the germline ends. The germline CDR1 and CDR2 sequences are LGHNA and YNFKEQ. In nucleotides, the CDR3 is TGTGCCAGCAGCCCCTCGGGACGTGGGGACACTGAAGCTTTCTTT. Translating gives CASSPSGRGDTEAFF.

About this clonotype itself: A single base separates this from a much larger clone, so it may be a read error. This chain uses TRBV7-2 with TRBJ2-7; D ambiguous. The CDR3 length is 12 residues. Germline CDR1 is SGHTA and CDR2 is FQGNSA. CDR3 residues: CASSSVGCEKYF. The CDR3 DNA follows: TGTGCCAGCAGCTCAGTTGGGTGCGAGAAGTACTTC.

This clonotype has ten or more counts. The V call is TRBV6-6, the J call TRBJ1-5, with D unclear. V was cut by 6 bases and J by 2 bases, with 14 bases left in between. Germline loops: CDR1 MNHNY, CDR2 SVGAGI (reference sequence). CDR3 size: 15 residues. CDR3 nucleotides: TGTGCCAGCAGCCGGGCGAGGGATGGCAATCAGCCCCAGCATTTT. Protein sequence: CASSRARDGNQPQHF.

The genes are TRBV10-3 and TRBJ2-5; TRBD1 matches 8 bases. CDR3 length equals 15 residues. CDR1 and CDR2 (germline): ENHRY, SYGVKD. Losses at the gene ends were 4 bases for V and 4 bases for J; bases not matched to a gene: 8. As DNA, the CDR3 is TGTGCCATCAGTGCATCAGGACAGGGACTAGAGACCCAGTACTTC. Translated, it gives CAISASGQGLETQYF.

Ten or more counts support this clonotype. The rearrangement joins TRBV6-6 to TRBJ1-5; D gene uncertain. The CDR3 length is 13 residues. The germline V gene encodes CDR1 MNHNY and CDR2 SVGAGI (reference sequence). Trimming removed 2 bases from V and 8 bases from J, with 10 bases in between. The CDR3 bases are TGTGCCAGCAGTTACCGACCCGGTGAGCCCCAGCATTTT. Translated: CASSYRPGEPQHF.

This clonotype turned up a few times. The chain has TRBV3-1 and TRBJ2-7; 7 bases are a match to TRBD2. The germline CDR1 and CDR2 sequences are LGHDT and YNNKEL (reference sequence). The length of the CDR3 is 14 residues. J was trimmed by 3 bases and V by 5 bases; bases with no gene match: 7. The CDR3 protein is CASSGGGFFYEQYF. The CDR3 DNA reads TGTGCCAGCAGCGGGGGGGGATTCTTCTACGAGCAGTACTTC.

Comments on this clonotype: An end of the junction does not agree with germline; a read error may underlie this. V and J are TRBV6-6 and TRBJ1-1, with TRBD1 matching over 12 bases. Germline CDR1 and CDR2: MNHNY and SVGAGI (reference sequence). The CDR3 consists of 17 residues. CDR3 protein: CARSRAGQGAFGTEAFF. The CDR3 DNA sequence: TGTGCCCGCAGTCGGGCGGGACAGGGGGCATTCGGAACTGAAGCTTTCTTT.